Sequencing of this TCR beta chain was carried out in a study of tumor and adjacent non-tumor tissue in lung cancer. TCRbeta libraries were built with three rounds of nested PCR, modified from ARM-PCR. One entry per CDR3 protein results from TCRdb running MiXCR on the multiplex PCR reads. The data show under 150,000 distinct CDR3 sequences, with around 66% seen just once and 15% to 20% held by the top ten. In this sample, this clonotype turned up a few times. No cell sorting was done before RNA was extracted from the tissue. The sequenced sample was lung tumor tissue. The sequence was collected from a man aged 60 to 69 with small cell lung cancer.

The CDR3 DNA reads as TGCAGTGCGGGCCACACAGATACGCAGTATTTT. Translation gives CSAGHTDTQYF. This chain joins TRBV20-1 and TRBJ2-3; D ambiguous. Per the germline V gene, CDR1 is DFQATT and CDR2 is SNEGSKA (reference sequence). The length of the CDR3 is 11 residues. Trimming stripped 6 bases from V and 2 bases from J, with 6 bases between.